The following is a TCR beta chain sequence with its context. The source of the sample is a study of blood T cell repertoires in COVID-19. Looking at the study overall: The study drew acute and convalescent COVID-19 samples from the United States, Italy and Spain. PBMCs, B-cell-depleted T cells, or T cells were the source of the cDNA or gDNA that made up the material.

Original processing methods: Amplifying reference gene primers gave estimates of nucleated cell counts. Repertoires were generated with immunoSEQ multiplex PCR, while TCRdb's copy carries only in-frame clones and drops some. V and J calls and clone size are as listed in that table; D and trimming were resolved from the DNA. This sample has 75,000 to 85,000 clones, with more than 75% found just once. The V end was cut by 0 bases, the J end by 11 bases, with 14 bases between. The CDR3 sequence is 14 residues long. Germline CDR1 reads LGHNA; CDR2 reads YNFKEQ. Input material: peripheral blood. The TCR comes from a human donor in a cohort sampled during active COVID-19. The V call is TRBV4-2, the J call TRBJ2-1, with D tentatively TRBD2 (5 bases). As DNA, the CDR3 is TGTGCCAGCAGCCAAGAGAGGGCCACACAACAGCAGTTCTTC. Translating it yields CASSQERATQQQFF.